This TCR beta chain was observed in a study of T cells in Graves' hyperthyroidism and ophthalmopathy. Overall study findings and caveats: Blood also held most thyroid clonotypes expanded beyond 0.001.

CDR3 length equals 14 residues. The germline gives CDR1 SGHAT, CDR2 FQNNGV. Trimming cost V 2 bases and J 2 bases, with 10 bases left between them. Amplification of TCR beta CDR3 regions was performed using RNA transcripts as template. Carried out on the TCR CDR3, a first-round RT-PCR used the HTBI primer set. TCRdb re-called the multiplex PCR reads with MiXCR, one entry per CDR3 protein. The sample holds about 350,000 distinct CDR3 sequences, approximately 15% seen once. This clonotype occurred many times. Its target is not known. The sequence was collected from a young woman with Graves' hyperthyroidism. Material for sequencing was blood. This chain joins TRBV11-2 and TRBJ2-7; D call uncertain. The CDR3 region is CASSLFLGPYEQYF. The CDR3, as DNA: TGTGCCAGCAGCTTATTTTTAGGGCCCTACGAGCAGTACTTC. The complete variable domain, with remaining parts taken from reference TRBV11-2 and TRBJ2-7, reads EAGVAQSPRYKIIEKRQSVAFWCNPISGHATLYWYQQILGQGPKLLIQFQNNGVVDDSQLPKDRFSAERLKGVDSTLKIQPAKLEDSAVYLCASSLFLGPYEQYFGPGTRLTVT.